This passage covers 8 T cell receptor beta chains from one sample sequenced in a study of blood T cell repertoires in COVID-19. Measured with immunoSEQ multiplex PCR; TCRdb has only the in-frame clones, and not every one. The top ten clones hold 2.5% to 3.5% of a sample with about 300,000 clones, about 90% of them seen once. The sequenced material came from PBMCs or T cells enriched from blood (not recorded which). All receptors come from a woman aged 50 to 60 who had been exposed to COVID-19.

For the CDR3, the DNA is TGTGCCAGCAGCAAGGACAGGAAGAACACCGGGGAGCTGTTTTTT. Protein product: CASSKDRKNTGELFF. This chain joins TRBV5-4 and TRBJ2-2, with TRBD1 identical over 7 bases. The CDR3 is 15 residues long. CDR1 SGHNT and CDR2 YYREEE come from the germline V gene (reference sequence). After removal of 4 bases from V and 1 base from J, the junction contained 4 bases not matched to a gene.

The chain combines TRBV15 with TRBJ2-1; TRBD2 aligns across 10 bases. Germline lookup yields CDR1 LNHNV and CDR2 YYDKDF (reference sequence). The V and J ends lost 2 bases and 3 bases, in that order; junction bases with no gene match: 4. The CDR3 runs 16 residues. CDR3 in DNA: TGTGCCACCAGCAGAAGAGCGGGGGGGAACTACAATGAGCAGTTCTTC. It yields the protein CATSRRAGGNYNEQFF.

J is TRBJ2-5 and V is TRBV27; D remains ambiguous. The CDR3 covers 12 residues. From germline, CDR1 is MNHEY and CDR2 SMNVEV (reference sequence). Trimming stripped 1 base from V and 5 bases from J, with 5 bases between. In DNA form, the CDR3 reads TGTGCCAGCAGTTTATTCGTGGAGACCCAGTACTTC. It codes for CASSLFVETQYF.

The V gene is TRBV10-2, the J gene TRBJ1-1; 9 bases match TRBD1. Trimming removed 8 bases from V and 4 bases from J; junction bases left unmatched: 5. The CDR3 consists of 13 residues. Germline lookup yields CDR1 WSHSY and CDR2 SAAADI. The CDR3 is CASLRTGVTEAFF. The CDR3, as DNA: TGCGCCAGCCTAAGGACAGGGGTCACTGAAGCTTTCTTT.

The chain employs TRBV19 and TRBJ2-1; possible D gene TRBD2, 6 bases. The CDR3 loop spans 17 amino acids. CDR1 LNHDA and CDR2 SQIVND come from the germline V gene (reference sequence). V was cut by 5 bases and J by 2 bases, with 19 bases left in between. The CDR3 nucleotides are TGTGCCAGTAGTGCCGGTAGGGGCGGAGGGCCCTACAATGAGCAGTTCTTC. It translates to CASSAGRGGGPYNEQFF.

The chain is built from TRBV19 and TRBJ1-5; 7 nucleotides line up with TRBD1. Germline values: CDR1 LNHDA, CDR2 SQIVND (reference sequence). With 9 bases clipped from V and 7 bases from J, the junction kept 9 bases outside the gene matches. This CDR3 has 13 amino acids. CDR3 loop: CASIGQEEQPQHF. CDR3 in DNA: TGTGCCAGCATCGGACAGGAGGAACAGCCCCAGCATTTT.

The chain has TRBV5-5 and TRBJ1-1; 7 bases agree with TRBD1. The V segment lost 4 bases and the J segment 0 bases; nucleotides outside the gene matches: 3. This CDR3 region has 14 residues. Germline V gene sequence: CDR1 SGHKS, CDR2 YYEKEE (reference sequence). CDR3: CASSPGTVNTEAFF. CDR3 nucleotides: TGTGCCAGCAGCCCCGGGACAGTGAACACTGAAGCTTTCTTT.

The chain combines TRBV18 with TRBJ2-7; 7 nucleotides line up with TRBD1. The V segment lost 3 bases and the J segment 3 bases; nucleotides outside the gene matches: 2. CDR3 length equals 13 residues. The germline CDR1 and CDR2 sequences are KGHSH and LQKENI. As DNA, the CDR3 is TGTGCCAGCTCACCCGGGACAGTCTACGAGCAGTACTTC. It is translated as CASSPGTVYEQYF.